A single T cell receptor beta chain is shown here with its context. This record comes from a study of blood T cell repertoires in COVID-19. The overall study: Samples came from the United States, Italy and Spain, spanning acute and convalescent COVID-19. T cells, B-cell-depleted T cells, or PBMCs provided the cDNA or gDNA that served as material.

Germline values: CDR1 MNHEY, CDR2 SVGAGI. Deletions cut 0 bases from V and 6 bases from J, with 6 bases between. The CDR3 is made up of 13 amino acids. In the study's own analysis: Quantification of nucleated cells was approximated via reference gene primer amplification. Clones were read by immunoSEQ multiplex PCR, and TCRdb kept only the in-frame ones, dropping some. V and J calls and clone size are as listed in that table; D and trimming were resolved from the DNA. Of about 99,000 clones in the sample, 75% to 85% are singletons; the top ten hold around 18%. This TCR was sampled from a woman aged 80 or older with active or convalescent COVID-19. Sequenced: peripheral blood. V is TRBV6-5 and J is TRBJ1-5; D gene ambiguous. For the CDR3, the DNA is TGTGCCAGCAGTTACTCCACGGGTCAGCCCCAGCATTTT. It specifies CASSYSTGQPQHF.